Sequencing of this T cell receptor beta chain was carried out in a study of shared clonotypes between healthy human individuals (dated by TCRdb to the early 2020s). For the study in its entirety: The cohort comprised a couple of women and a few men aged 18 to 49 years. For each donor, three plates each were used for CD4 naive and CD4 memory, two plates were used for CD8 naive, and one plate was used for CD8 memory. The study deeply sequenced blood TCR repertoires of about 5 healthy adults to estimate repertoire size and the extent of clonotype sharing between individuals. Different laboratories and diverse techniques were used to prepare libraries and sequence TCR repertoires, to increase sequencing depth and limit assay-specific biases. Per donor, leukapheresis produced somewhere between about 0.85 and 8.9 billion PBMCs. Paper-wide results and their limitations: Sharing across a few donors was observed for roughly 5.4% of naive CD4, under 4% of naive CD8, 2% to 2.5% of memory CD4, and about 0.38% of memory CD8 clonotypes. Larger estimated clonotype richness was generally found for naive subsets than for memory subsets. Because the study included a small number of donors, the genetic and exposure-history diversity represented was limited. Clonotypes shared by all four sorted-subset donors showed higher generation probabilities than non-shared clonotypes. Sampling was limited to blood, and TCR repertoires in tissue likely differ from TCR repertoires in blood. Pairwise subsampling indicated that sequencing depth was expected to affect the degree of clonotype sharing among donors. Rarefaction of sorted-subset datasets indicated incomplete sequencing despite the large sequencing depth.

Donors were healthy HIV-negative adults with no recently reported acute infections or vaccinations. Every donor was a Caucasian adult living in Nashville, Tennessee, USA. CD4+ T cells were enriched through magnetic negative selection, after which naive cells were positively selected on CD45RA and the remaining negative fraction served as the memory subset. Blood was obtained by leukapheresis, after which PBMCs were separated by Ficoll-Histopaque density gradient centrifugation and cryopreserved in liquid nitrogen vapor phase. Analytical flow cytometry was used to check the purity and quantity of each magnetically sorted T cell population. Genomic DNA was isolated from each sorted fraction and quantified by UV absorbance on a Nanodrop 2000c. Concerning this clone itself: This receptor's antigen is unknown. No per-base quality is available; no much larger clone lies one base away.

Using the deep immunoSEQ assay, TCR CDR3 regions were amplified from genomic DNA by multiplex PCR. Extracted genomic DNA from each cell subset was spread evenly across all wells of several immunoSEQ 96-well plates, with each plate serving as a replicate. For sorted subsets, each replicate PCR was loaded with 200 to 250 ng genomic DNA, equivalent to 25,000 to 35,000 T cell genomes. Purified libraries were measured with a Qubit 3.0 fluorometer, size-checked on a Bioanalyzer 2100, and measured again with the KAPA Library Quantification kit. A separate single-read 150-cycle Illumina NextSeq 550 flow cell was used to sequence each immunoSEQ 96-well plate. In the source study's methods: Because the immunoSEQ output included only junctional sequences and no quality scores, the filtering could not be the same as the filtering used for full-length reads. Sequences were annotated with PyIR, a Python wrapper for IgBLAST v1.9, using IMGT germline references to assign V/J genes and CDR3. Reads were removed for weak V/J assignments (E-value above 1e-6), missing CDR3, stop codons, out-of-frame junctions, or ambiguous translated residues. V3J clonotypes were defined as sequences sharing an identical inferred V gene, J gene, and CDR3 amino acid sequence. The percentage overlap between two repertoires was calculated by dividing the number of shared unique clonotypes by the size of the smaller repertoire. Repertoire richness was assessed with RTK rarefaction, the Chao1 estimator, and Recon v2.1 estimates of unobserved clonotypes. OLGA was used to compute generation probabilities for all TCRbeta clonotypes that the gDNA method yielded from a few donors. Sourced from immuneACCESS, this table was stored by TCRdb with only in-frame sequences that have V and J called. A share of the clones is absent; for the studies checked, an unresolved V gene accounts for under half, and the remainder has no known explanation. The V and J calls and clone size come from that table; D and trimming were worked out from the DNA. The sample data list roughly 760,000 clones, and under 80% of these were observed just once. The ten largest clones represent 1.5% to 2% of the sample.

The trim is 0 bases for V and 5 bases for J, with a gap of 17 bases between the germline ends. Looking up the germline V gene yields CDR1 SGHRS and CDR2 YFSETQ. The CDR3 goes from the cysteine to the phenylalanine over 16 residues. CDR3 DNA is the only sequence kept; it has 48 bases, read in frame from the first base. The sample taken for sequencing was memory CD4+ T cells sorted from blood. The cell subset or site label on this specimen signifies: CD45RA-negative fraction. The chain is encoded by TRBV5-1 joined to TRBJ2-5; TRBD1 is possibly the D segment (6 matching bases). This TCR came from a woman in her 30s in good health. The CDR3 protein: CASSLAGQWGRETQYF. The nucleotide sequence reads as follows: TGCGCCAGCAGCTTGGCCGGACAGTGGGGACGGGAGACCCAGTACTTC.